This entry concerns a single T cell receptor beta chain. Its antigen remains unknown. This entry comes from a study of T cells in Graves' hyperthyroidism and ophthalmopathy. Study outcomes and limitations: Blood also held most thyroid clonotypes expanded beyond 0.001.

RNA transcripts gave rise to amplified TCR beta CDR3 regions. HTBI primers were the set used in a first-round RT-PCR of the TCR CDR3. TCRdb processed the multiplex PCR reads anew with MiXCR; each CDR3 protein has one entry. The sample shows about 270,000 distinct CDR3 sequences, roughly 20% of them seen only once. The CDR3 has 14 amino acids. Trimming cost V 7 bases and J 1 base, with 11 bases left between them. CDR1 is LNHDA, CDR2 SQIVND, per germline (reference sequence). This receptor was obtained from a man under 40 with Graves' ophthalmopathy. This chain links TRBV19 with TRBJ1-3; TRBD1 might be the D (5 bases). The specimen was blood. CDR3 in DNA: TGTGCCAGTAACCCGACAGCGTCTGGAAACACCATATATTTT. Its translation: CASNPTASGNTIYF.